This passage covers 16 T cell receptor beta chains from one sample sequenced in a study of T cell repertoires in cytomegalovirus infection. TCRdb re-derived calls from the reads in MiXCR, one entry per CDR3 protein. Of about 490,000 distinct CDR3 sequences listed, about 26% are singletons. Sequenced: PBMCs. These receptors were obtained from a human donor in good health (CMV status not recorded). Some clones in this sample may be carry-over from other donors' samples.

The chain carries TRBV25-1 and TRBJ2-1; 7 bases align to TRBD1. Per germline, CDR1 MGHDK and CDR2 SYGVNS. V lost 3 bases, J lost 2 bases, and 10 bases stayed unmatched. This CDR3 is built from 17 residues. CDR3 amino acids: CASSDISTGRTYNEQFF. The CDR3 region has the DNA TGTGCCAGCAGTGATATCTCGACAGGGAGAACCTACAATGAGCAGTTCTTC.

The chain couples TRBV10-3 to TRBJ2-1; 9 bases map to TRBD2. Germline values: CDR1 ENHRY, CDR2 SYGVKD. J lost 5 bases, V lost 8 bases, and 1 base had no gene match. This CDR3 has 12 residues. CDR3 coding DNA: TGTGCCATCGCGGGAGGGAACAATGAGCAGTTCTTC. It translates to CAIAGGNNEQFF.

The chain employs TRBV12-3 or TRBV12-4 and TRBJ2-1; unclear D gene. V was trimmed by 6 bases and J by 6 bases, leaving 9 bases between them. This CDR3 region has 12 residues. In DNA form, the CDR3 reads TGTGCCAGCAGCCAGATGGTCAATGAGCAGTTCTTC. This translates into CASSQMVNEQFF.

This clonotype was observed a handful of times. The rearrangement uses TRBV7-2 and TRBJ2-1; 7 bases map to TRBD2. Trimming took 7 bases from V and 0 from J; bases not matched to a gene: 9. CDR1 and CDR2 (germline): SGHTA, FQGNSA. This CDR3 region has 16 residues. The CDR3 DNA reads TGTGCCAGCACCCCGAGGGGCGGGAGCTCCTACAATGAGCAGTTCTTC. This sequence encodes CASTPRGGSSYNEQFF.

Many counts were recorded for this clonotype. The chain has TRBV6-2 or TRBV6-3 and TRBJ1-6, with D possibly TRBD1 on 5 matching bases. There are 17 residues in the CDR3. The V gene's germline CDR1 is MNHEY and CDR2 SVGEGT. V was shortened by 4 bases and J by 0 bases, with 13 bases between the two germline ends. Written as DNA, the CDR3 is TGTGCCAGCAGTTTCAACAGGCGGAGCTCCTATAATTCACCCCTCCACTTT. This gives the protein CASSFNRRSSYNSPLHF.

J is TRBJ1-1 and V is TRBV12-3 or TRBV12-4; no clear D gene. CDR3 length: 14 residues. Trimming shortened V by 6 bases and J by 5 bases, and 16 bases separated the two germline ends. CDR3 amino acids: CASRRTVRVTEAFF. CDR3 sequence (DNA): TGTGCCAGCAGACGGACCGTTAGGGTAACTGAAGCTTTCTTT.

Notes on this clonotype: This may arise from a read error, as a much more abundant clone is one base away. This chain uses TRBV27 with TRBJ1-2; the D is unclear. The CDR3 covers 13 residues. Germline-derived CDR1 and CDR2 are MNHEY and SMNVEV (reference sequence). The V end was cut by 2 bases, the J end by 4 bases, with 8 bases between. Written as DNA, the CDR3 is TGTGCCAGCAGTTTAAGGTTCAGCTATGGCTACACCTTC. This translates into CASSLRFSYGYTF.

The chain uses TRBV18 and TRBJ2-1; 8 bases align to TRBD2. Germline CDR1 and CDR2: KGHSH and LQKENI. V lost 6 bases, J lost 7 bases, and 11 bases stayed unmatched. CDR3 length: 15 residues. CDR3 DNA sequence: TGTGCCAGCTCCCAAGCGGGAGAATCGAGGAATGAGCAGTTCTTC. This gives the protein CASSQAGESRNEQFF.

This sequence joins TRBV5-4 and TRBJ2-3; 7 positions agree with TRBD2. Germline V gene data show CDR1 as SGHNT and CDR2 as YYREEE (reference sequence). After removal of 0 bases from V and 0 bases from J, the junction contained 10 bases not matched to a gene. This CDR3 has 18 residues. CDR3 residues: CASSLVLARLSSTDTQYF. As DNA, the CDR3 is TGTGCCAGCAGCTTGGTACTAGCGAGGTTAAGTAGCACAGATACGCAGTATTTT.

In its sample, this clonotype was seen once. DNA for the CDR3: TGTGCCTGGAGTTCCGGGAGAGCGTACACCGGGGAGCTGTTTTTT. Translated, it gives CAWSSGRAYTGELFF. The genes are TRBV30 and TRBJ2-2; weak D call: TRBD2 (6 bases). This CDR3 is built from 15 residues. V was pared by 2 bases and J by 3 bases, with 13 bases between. CDR1 and CDR2 (germline): GTSNPN, SVGIG (reference sequence).

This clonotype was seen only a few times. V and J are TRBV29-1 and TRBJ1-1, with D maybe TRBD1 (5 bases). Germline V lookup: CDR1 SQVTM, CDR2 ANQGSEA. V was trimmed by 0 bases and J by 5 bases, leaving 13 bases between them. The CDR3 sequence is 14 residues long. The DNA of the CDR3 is TGCAGCGTTGAAGATCCATTGCGGGGGACTGAAGCTTTCTTT. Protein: CSVEDPLRGTEAFF. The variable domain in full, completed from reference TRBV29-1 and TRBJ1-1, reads SAVISQKPSRDICQRGTSLTIQCQVDSQVTMMFWYRQQPGQSLTLIATANQGSEATYESGFVIDKFPISRPNLTFSTLTVSNMSPEDSSIYLCSVEDPLRGTEAFFGQGTRLTVV.

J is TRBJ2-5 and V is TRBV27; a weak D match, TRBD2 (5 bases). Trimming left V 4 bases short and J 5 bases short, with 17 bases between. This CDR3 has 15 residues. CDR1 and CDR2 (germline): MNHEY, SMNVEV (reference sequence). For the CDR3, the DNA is TGTGCCAGCAGTTCCACTAGTACTTTTATGGAGACCCAGTACTTC. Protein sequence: CASSSTSTFMETQYF.

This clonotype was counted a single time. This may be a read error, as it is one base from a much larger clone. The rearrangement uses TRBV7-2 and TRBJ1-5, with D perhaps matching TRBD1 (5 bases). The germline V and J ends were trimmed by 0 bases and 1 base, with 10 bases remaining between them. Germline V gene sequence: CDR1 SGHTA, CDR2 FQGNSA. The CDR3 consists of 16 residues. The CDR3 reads CASSLADGDSNQPQHF. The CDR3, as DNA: TGTGCCAGCAGCTTAGCGGACGGGGACAGCAATCAGCCCCAGCATTTT.

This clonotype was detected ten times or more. In DNA, the CDR3 is TGTGCCAGCAGTTACTCCCGGGACAGGGCGCACTCTGGAAACACCATATATTTT. Translating gives CASSYSRDRAHSGNTIYF. V is TRBV6-5 and J is TRBJ1-3; 9 bases align to TRBD1. Germline loops: CDR1 MNHEY, CDR2 SVGAGI. This CDR3 comprises 18 residues. V dropped 0 bases and J dropped 0; count of bases not matched to a gene: 6.

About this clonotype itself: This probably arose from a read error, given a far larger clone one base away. CDR3 residues: CASSQWETQYF. The DNA of the CDR3 is TGTGCCAGCAGCCAATGGGAGACCCAGTACTTC. The J gene is TRBJ2-5, the V gene TRBV14, with D unclear. Germline values: CDR1 SGHDN, CDR2 FVKESK. The CDR3 contains 11 residues. V was cut by 2 bases and J by 5 bases, with 3 bases left in between.

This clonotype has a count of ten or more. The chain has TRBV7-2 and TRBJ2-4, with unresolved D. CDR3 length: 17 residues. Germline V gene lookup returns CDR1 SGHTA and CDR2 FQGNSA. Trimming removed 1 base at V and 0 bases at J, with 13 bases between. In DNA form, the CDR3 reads TGTGCCAGCAGCTTAGACCTAGAACTGTTAGCCAAAAACATTCAGTACTTC. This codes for CASSLDLELLAKNIQYF. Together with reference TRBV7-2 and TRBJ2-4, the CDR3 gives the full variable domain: GAGVSQSPSNKVTEKGKDVELRCDPISGHTALYWYRQSLGQGLEFLIYFQGNSAPDKSGLPSDRFSAERTGGSVSTLTIQRTQQEDSAVYLCASSLDLELLAKNIQYFGAGTRLSVL.